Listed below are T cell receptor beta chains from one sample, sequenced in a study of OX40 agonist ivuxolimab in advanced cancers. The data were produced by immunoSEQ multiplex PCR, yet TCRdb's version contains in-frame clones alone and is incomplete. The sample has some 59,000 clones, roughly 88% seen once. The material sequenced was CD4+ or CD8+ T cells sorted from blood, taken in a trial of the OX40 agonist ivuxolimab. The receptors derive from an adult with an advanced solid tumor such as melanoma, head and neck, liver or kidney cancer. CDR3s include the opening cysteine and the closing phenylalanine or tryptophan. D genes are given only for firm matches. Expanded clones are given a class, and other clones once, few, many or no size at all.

CDR3nt: TGTGCCAGCAGACAGGGACAGGGAGGGAAAACTGAAGCTTTCTTT
CDR3aa: CASRQGQGGKTEAFF
v_gene: TRBV7-9
j_gene: TRBJ1-1
d_gene: TRBD1
abundance: -

CDR3nt: TGTGCCAGCAGCTTGGAGGGGGTCTACGAGCAGTACTTC
CDR3aa: CASSLEGVYEQYF
v_gene: TRBV5-8
j_gene: TRBJ2-7
d_gene: -
abundance: few

CDR3nt: TGTGCCAGCACTAAGGGGACAGCCTCTGGGGCCAACGTCCTGACTTTC
CDR3aa: CASTKGTASGANVLTF
v_gene: TRBV28
j_gene: TRBJ2-6
d_gene: TRBD1
abundance: -

CDR3nt: TGTGCCAGCAGCCCGCAAGGAAACACCATATATTTT
CDR3aa: CASSPQGNTIYF
v_gene: TRBV9
j_gene: TRBJ1-3
d_gene: -
abundance: once

CDR3nt: TGTGCCACCGAGCTTGGGACAGGGGGGAATGAGCAGTTCTTC
CDR3aa: CATELGTGGNEQFF
v_gene: TRBV11-2
j_gene: TRBJ2-1
d_gene: TRBD1
abundance: -

CDR3nt: TGTGCCAGCGGTCCCCATGGCAATCAGCCCCAGCATTTT
CDR3aa: CASGPHGNQPQHF
v_gene: TRBV6-6
j_gene: TRBJ1-5
d_gene: -
abundance: once

CDR3nt: TGTGCCAGCAGTCTGTATGTACAGCCAAGCACAGATACGCAGTATTTT
CDR3aa: CASSLYVQPSTDTQYF
v_gene: TRBV27
j_gene: TRBJ2-3
d_gene: -
abundance: -

CDR3nt: TGTGCCAGCTCACCACAAAGAACGAGCGATCAGCCCCAGCATTTT
CDR3aa: CASSPQRTSDQPQHF
v_gene: TRBV18
j_gene: TRBJ1-5
d_gene: -
abundance: -

CDR3nt: TGTGCCAGCAGCTTGTTGAGTGAAGCTTTCTTT
CDR3aa: CASSLLSEAFF
v_gene: TRBV5-4
j_gene: TRBJ1-1
d_gene: -
abundance: -

CDR3nt: TGTGCCAGCAGCATCACCGGGACCGCGTTGACCTTC
CDR3aa: CASSITGTALTF
v_gene: TRBV9
j_gene: TRBJ1-2
d_gene: -
abundance: -

CDR3nt: TGTGCCAGCAGCCCACTTAGGGGAGGACGCGAGCAGTACTTC
CDR3aa: CASSPLRGGREQYF
v_gene: TRBV11-3
j_gene: TRBJ2-7
d_gene: -
abundance: -

CDR3nt: TGTGCCAGCAGCTTACAGGAATTCACAGATACGCAGTATTTT
CDR3aa: CASSLQEFTDTQYF
v_gene: TRBV5-4
j_gene: TRBJ2-3
d_gene: -
abundance: -

CDR3nt: TGTGCCAGCAGCCTTTTGAGGGACTGGACCGTACCCTACAATGAGCAGTTCTTC
CDR3aa: CASSLLRDWTVPYNEQFF
v_gene: TRBV28
j_gene: TRBJ2-1
d_gene: -
abundance: -

CDR3nt: TGTGCCAGCAGCGTACCCCTTAGTCCCTACAATGAGCAGTTCTTC
CDR3aa: CASSVPLSPYNEQFF
v_gene: TRBV5-4
j_gene: TRBJ2-1
d_gene: -
abundance: -

CDR3nt: TGCAGTGCCCTAACAGGAAACACCATATATTTT
CDR3aa: CSALTGNTIYF
v_gene: TRBV20-1
j_gene: TRBJ1-3
d_gene: -
abundance: -

CDR3nt: TGCGCCAGCACCCGGGGTGACCCAAAAACGAACACTGAAGCTTTCTTT
CDR3aa: CASTRGDPKTNTEAFF
v_gene: TRBV5-1
j_gene: TRBJ1-1
d_gene: -
abundance: once

CDR3nt: TGTGCCAGCAGTTCGCCCCGGCAGGGTTACTATGGCTACACCTTC
CDR3aa: CASSSPRQGYYGYTF
v_gene: TRBV27
j_gene: TRBJ1-2
d_gene: -
abundance: once

CDR3nt: TGTGCCAGCAGCACGGGGGAGCGCTCTGGGGCCAACGTCCTGACTTTC
CDR3aa: CASSTGERSGANVLTF
v_gene: TRBV5-8
j_gene: TRBJ2-6
d_gene: -
abundance: -

CDR3nt: TGTGCCAGCAGCAAAGGGGTCGGGACGGAAATCTATGGCTACACCTTC
CDR3aa: CASSKGVGTEIYGYTF
v_gene: TRBV7-9
j_gene: TRBJ1-2
d_gene: -
abundance: once

CDR3nt: TGCAGCGTTGTGACAGCGGGAGTCGGGGAGCTGTTTTTT
CDR3aa: CSVVTAGVGELFF
v_gene: TRBV29-1
j_gene: TRBJ2-2
d_gene: TRBD2
abundance: -

CDR3nt: TGTGCCAGCAGCTTAGTACTAGCGGGCTTAGAGACCCAGTACTTC
CDR3aa: CASSLVLAGLETQYF
v_gene: TRBV7-3
j_gene: TRBJ2-5
d_gene: TRBD2
abundance: -

CDR3nt: TGTGCCAAACGACCGGCCACCCTCTCTGATAATTCACCCCTCCACTTT
CDR3aa: CAKRPATLSDNSPLHF
v_gene: TRBV2
j_gene: TRBJ1-6
d_gene: -
abundance: once